This TCR beta chain is drawn from a study of graft-versus-host responses after intestinal transplantation. Background on the study: Transplantation in recipients was multivisceral, liver-intestinal, or isolated intestinal. Study-wide results and limits: Recipient-marrow GvH clones were detected, some having first appeared in ileum or blood.

To release intraepithelial and lamina propria lymphocytes, the graft tissue was processed. Per the germline V gene, CDR1 is MGHRA and CDR2 is YSYEKL. The CDR3 is made up of 16 amino acids. Between the trimmed V and J ends, which lost 0 bases and 4 bases, there was a span of 12 bases. The assay was immunoSEQ multiplex PCR, and TCRdb's table has in-frame clones only and misses some. The sample lists about 30,000 clones, over 60% seen once, with less than 4% in the top ten. About this clone: Its antigen is undetermined.

The sequence was obtained from a human patient who received an intestinal transplant, so some T cells may come from the graft donor. Sample: ileum tissue, taken 98 days after intestinal transplantation. This chain uses TRBV4-1 with TRBJ2-2, with D perhaps TRBD2 (6 bases). The CDR3 spells CASSQDWGVSTGELFF. The CDR3 coding sequence is TGCGCCAGCAGCCAAGATTGGGGGGTTAGCACCGGGGAGCTGTTTTTT.